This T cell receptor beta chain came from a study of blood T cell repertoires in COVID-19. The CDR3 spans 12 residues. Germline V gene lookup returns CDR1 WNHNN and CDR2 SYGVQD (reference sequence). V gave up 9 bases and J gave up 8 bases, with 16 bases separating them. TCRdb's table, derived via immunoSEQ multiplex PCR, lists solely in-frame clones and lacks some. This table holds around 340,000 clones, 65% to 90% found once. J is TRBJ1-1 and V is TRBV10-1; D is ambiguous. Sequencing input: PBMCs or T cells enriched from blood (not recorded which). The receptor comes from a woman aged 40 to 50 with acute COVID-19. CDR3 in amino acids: CASLRSLPEAFF. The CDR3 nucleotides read TGCGCCAGTCTGAGATCATTGCCAGAAGCTTTCTTT.